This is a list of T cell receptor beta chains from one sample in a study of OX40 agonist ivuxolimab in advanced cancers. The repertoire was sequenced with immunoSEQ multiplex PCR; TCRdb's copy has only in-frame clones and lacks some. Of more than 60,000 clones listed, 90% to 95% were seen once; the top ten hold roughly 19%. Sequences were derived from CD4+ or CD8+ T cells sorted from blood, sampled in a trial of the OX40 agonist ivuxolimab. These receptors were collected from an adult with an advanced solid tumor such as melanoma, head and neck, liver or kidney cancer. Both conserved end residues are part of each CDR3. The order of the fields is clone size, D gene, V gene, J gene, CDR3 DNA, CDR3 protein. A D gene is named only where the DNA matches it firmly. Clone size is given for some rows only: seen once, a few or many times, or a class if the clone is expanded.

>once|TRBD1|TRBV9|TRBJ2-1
TGTGCCAGCAGCATTTTCGGGACAGGGTCCTCCTACAATGAGCAGTTCTTC
CASSIFGTGSSYNEQFF
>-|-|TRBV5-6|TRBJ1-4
TGTGCCAGCAGCTTGTGGGCAGCAACTAATGAAAAACTGTTTTTT
CASSLWAATNEKLFF
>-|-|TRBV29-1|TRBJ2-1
TGCAGCGTTGACGAGGGACGGTCCTCCTACAATGAGCAGTTCTTC
CSVDEGRSSYNEQFF
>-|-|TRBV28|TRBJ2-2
TGTGCCAGCAGGGGTGGGGTCGCCGGGGAGCTGTTTTTT
CASRGGVAGELFF
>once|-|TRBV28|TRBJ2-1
TGTGCCAGCAGTTTGTCCATCATCGCCAATTGGGGCAATGAGCAGTTCTTC
CASSLSIIANWGNEQFF
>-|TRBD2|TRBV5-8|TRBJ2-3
TGTGCCAGCAGCACCGGACTAGCGGGCACAGATACGCAGTATTTT
CASSTGLAGTDTQYF
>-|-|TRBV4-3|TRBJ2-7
TGCGCCAGCAGCCAAGATCTTGGCGGCTACGAGCAGTACTTC
CASSQDLGGYEQYF
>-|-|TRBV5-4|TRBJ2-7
TGTGCCAGCAGCTTACCGGGCGGTCCCTACGAGCAGTACTTC
CASSLPGGPYEQYF
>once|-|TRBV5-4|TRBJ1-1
TGTGCCAGCAGCCCGCCGGGGACCGGTGAAGCTTTCTTT
CASSPPGTGEAFF
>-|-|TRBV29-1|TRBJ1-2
TGCAGCGTTGAAGATCTGCAGGTGGACCCGCGAAACTATGGCTACACCTTC
CSVEDLQVDPRNYGYTF
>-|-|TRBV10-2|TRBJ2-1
TGCGCCAGCAGTGAGATGTCTCCACCTGAGCAGTTCTTC
CASSEMSPPEQFF
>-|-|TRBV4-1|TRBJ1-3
TGCGCCAGCAGCCAGTATACAGGGTTTCAGGGAAACACCATATATTTT
CASSQYTGFQGNTIYF
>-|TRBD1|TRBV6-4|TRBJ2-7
TGTGCCAGCAGTGACACCAGACAGGGGCTCTCCTACGAGCAGTACTTC
CASSDTRQGLSYEQYF
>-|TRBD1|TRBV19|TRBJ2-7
TGTGCCAGTAGTAGAAGACCGGGACAGGGGGCTAGGACCTACGAGCAGTACTTC
CASSRRPGQGARTYEQYF
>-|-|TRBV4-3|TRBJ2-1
TGCGCCAGCAGCCCCTGGGCGGGCGGGGAGCAGTTCTTC
CASSPWAGGEQFF
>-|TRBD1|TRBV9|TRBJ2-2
TGTGCCAGCAGCGCACCGACAGGGGCGGGTAGGACCGGGGAGCTGTTTTTT
CASSAPTGAGRTGELFF
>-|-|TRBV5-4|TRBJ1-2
TGTGCCAGCAGCTTGGTAGGGAACTATGGCTACACCTTC
CASSLVGNYGYTF
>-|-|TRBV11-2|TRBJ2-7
TGTGCCAGCAGCTTAGACCCCTCTCCGGGGGCCTACGAGCAGTACTTC
CASSLDPSPGAYEQYF
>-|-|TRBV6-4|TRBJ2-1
TGTGCCAGCAGCGCTTATGAGGGCTACAATGAGCAGTTCTTC
CASSAYEGYNEQFF
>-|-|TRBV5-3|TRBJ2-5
TGTGCCAGAAGCTTTCGCGCGGGAGAGACCCAGTACTTC
CARSFRAGETQYF
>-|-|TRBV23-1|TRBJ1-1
TGCGCCAGCAGTCTTTCTCGGTCTGAAGCTTTCTTT
CASSLSRSEAFF
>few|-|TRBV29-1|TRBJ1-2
TGCAGCGTTGAATTTGGGGAAAGTGGCTACACCTTC
CSVEFGESGYTF
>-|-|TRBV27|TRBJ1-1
TGTGCCAGCAGTTCAGGGAGACGGGAAGCTTTCTTT
CASSSGRREAFF
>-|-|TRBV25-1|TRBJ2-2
TGTGCCAGCAGTGACGGCGAGACAGTCTTGAACACCGGGGAGCTGTTTTTT
CASSDGETVLNTGELFF
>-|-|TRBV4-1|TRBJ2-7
TGCGCCAGCAGCCAAGAAACTGCAGGAGCTTCCTACGAGCAGTACTTC
CASSQETAGASYEQYF
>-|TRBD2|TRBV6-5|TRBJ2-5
TGTGCCAGCAGTTGGATAAGTAGCGGGAGTGGGCAGACCCAGTACTTC
CASSWISSGSGQTQYF
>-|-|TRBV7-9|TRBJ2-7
TGTGCCAGCAGCTTAGGTCACAGACCCTACGAGCAGTACTTC
CASSLGHRPYEQYF
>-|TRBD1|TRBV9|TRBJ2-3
TGTGCCAGCAGCCCGAGGGACAGGTTTGATACGCAGTATTTT
CASSPRDRFDTQYF
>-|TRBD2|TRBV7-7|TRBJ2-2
TGTGCTAGCGGACTAGCGGGAGGGCCAGGCACCGGGGAGCTGTTTTTT
CASGLAGGPGTGELFF
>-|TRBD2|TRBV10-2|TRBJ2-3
TGCGCCAGCAAGGGCGGGAGGGCCGATACGCAGTATTTT
CASKGGRADTQYF
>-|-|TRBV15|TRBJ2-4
TGTGCCACCAGCGCCTCTAGGTGGGGGGACATTCAGTACTTC
CATSASRWGDIQYF
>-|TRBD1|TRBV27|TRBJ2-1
TGTGCCAGCAGTTTTGGGACAGGGGGGTTCAATGAGCAGTTCTTC
CASSFGTGGFNEQFF
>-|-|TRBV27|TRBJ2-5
TGTGCCAGTAAGACCCAACTACCGCAAGAGACCCAGTACTTC
CASKTQLPQETQYF
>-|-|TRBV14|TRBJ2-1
TGTGCCAGCAGCCAAGACAGAAAGAAGCAGTTCTTC
CASSQDRKKQFF
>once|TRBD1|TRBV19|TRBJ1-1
TGTGCCTGCCGAATGACAGGGAGGAACACTGAAGCTTTCTTT
CACRMTGRNTEAFF
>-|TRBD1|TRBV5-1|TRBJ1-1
TGCGCCAGCAGCGGGGGGACAGGGGAACTCCCCACTGAAGCTTTCTTT
CASSGGTGELPTEAFF
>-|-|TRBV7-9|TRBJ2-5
TGTGCCAGCAGCTCGGTGAGCAGGGGTCAAGAGACCCAGTACTTC
CASSSVSRGQETQYF
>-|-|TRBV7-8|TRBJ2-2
TGTGCCAGCAGCTTCCTAATGGGGACGTCGGGCGGGGAGCTGTTTTTT
CASSFLMGTSGGELFF
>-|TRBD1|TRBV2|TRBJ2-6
TGTGCCAGCAAGGTGACAGGGGCTGTCGGGGCCAACGTCCTGACTTTC
CASKVTGAVGANVLTF
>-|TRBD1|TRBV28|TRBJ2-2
TGTGCCAGCAGTTTACGGGGAGCCCGGACAGGGGGCACCGGGGAGCTGTTTTTT
CASSLRGARTGGTGELFF